The next 15 T cell receptor beta chains were all read from a single sample in a study of immune characterization of retroperitoneal liposarcoma (dated by TCRdb to the late 2010s). Receptors were amplified or captured by PCR. Sequencing was carried out with a NextSeq 500. TCRdb handled the public reads itself, with Q25 trimming in fastp and clone calling in MiXCR, and kept productive beta chains. Entries that share a CDR3 protein sequence are merged under the most common genes and DNA. The sample table holds around 20,000 distinct CDR3 sequences, of which 35% to 40% were seen once. The biggest ten clones account for 7.4% of the sample. Sequenced input: blood. Receptors originate from a male donor with retroperitoneal liposarcoma.

For this clonotype: Given a much more abundant clone one base away, this may be a read error. The chain has TRBV6-4 and TRBJ2-3, with 8 positions matching TRBD2. The J call may be incorrect, as the DNA end agrees better with TRBJ2-1. CDR1 MRHNA and CDR2 SNTAGT come from the germline V gene. The CDR3 is 17 residues long. CDR3 nucleotides: TGTGCCAGCAGTGCCCAGAACTCGGGAGGGGGGTACAGTGAGCAGTTCTTC. Protein sequence: CASSAQNSGGGYSEQFF.

Relative to its sample, this clonotype is large. The rearrangement uses TRBV11-3 and TRBJ2-3; 11 bases line up with TRBD2. This CDR3 has 17 residues. CDR1 is SGHNT, CDR2 YENEEA, per germline. The ends lost 5 bases at V and 4 bases at J; junction bases unmatched: 11. The CDR3 DNA follows: TGTGCCAGCAGCACCAGCCGCCTAGCGGGAGGTGCAGATACGCAGTATTTT. This encodes CASSTSRLAGGADTQYF.

This clonotype was detected only a few times. The V and J genes are TRBV24-1 and TRBJ2-5; the D is unclear. Trimming took 3 bases from V and 1 from J, leaving 8 bases between them. CDR1 and CDR2 (germline): KGHDR, SFDVKD. The CDR3 is 14 residues long. The CDR3 here is CATSDEGFQETQYF. The CDR3 DNA reads TGTGCCACCAGTGATGAAGGGTTCCAAGAGACCCAGTACTTC.

This clonotype occurred many times. This chain connects TRBV6-6 to TRBJ2-1; D uncertain. Germline V CDR1 and CDR2: MNHNY, SVGAGI (reference sequence). V gave up 3 bases and J gave up 1 base, with 13 bases separating them. The CDR3 sequence is 16 residues long. The CDR3 nucleotides read TGTGCCAGCAGTTATGTGGTAGTGGGATCCTACAATGAGCAGTTCTTC. It codes for CASSYVVVGSYNEQFF.

Details on this clonotype: It may be a read error: a sequence one base away is much more abundant. The CDR3 loop reads CTTSDPRREQYF. The CDR3 coding sequence is TGTACCACCAGTGATCCCCGACGGGAGCAGTACTTC. The rearrangement links TRBV24-1 to TRBJ2-5; perhaps TRBD2 as D (6 bases). Per the germline V gene, CDR1 is KGHDR and CDR2 is SFDVKD. The CDR3 is made up of 12 amino acids.

This clonotype has just one count. The chain uses TRBV4-1 and TRBJ2-1; 8 bases agree with TRBD2. CDR3 size: 14 residues. Germline V gene lookup returns CDR1 MGHRA and CDR2 YSYEKL. Losses at the gene ends were 3 bases for V and 4 bases for J; bases not matched to a gene: 2. DNA of the CDR3: TGCGCCAGCAGCCACACTAGCGGATACAATGAGCAGTTCTTC. Amino acid sequence: CASSHTSGYNEQFF.

This clonotype was recorded a few times. This sequence joins TRBV6-5 and TRBJ1-1; D is unclear. The CDR3 is 13 residues long. With 2 bases removed from V and 3 bases from J, the gap between germline ends came to 7 bases. Germline CDR1 and CDR2: MNHEY and SVGAGI. CDR3 protein: CASSYKEDTEAFF. CDR3 DNA: TGTGCCAGCAGTTACAAAGAAGACACTGAAGCTTTCTTT.

On this clonotype: It may be a read error: a sequence one base away is much more abundant. The rearrangement uses TRBV6-5 and TRBJ2-3; D is unclear. The J call may not be correct, given that the DNA end is closer to TRBJ2-7. The CDR3 has 13 residues. The V gene's germline CDR1 is MNHEY and CDR2 SVGAGI. CDR3 region: CAGSFSTYNEQYF. In nucleotides, the CDR3 is TGTGCCGGCAGTTTCTCAACCTACAATGAGCAGTACTTC.

The sample holds many counts of this clonotype. The chain carries TRBV6-1 and TRBJ2-1, with 11 bases lining up with TRBD2. V lost 5 bases to trimming and J lost 10 bases; unmatched junction nucleotides: 4. The CDR3 is 13 amino acids. Germline CDR1 is MNHNS and CDR2 is SASEGT. CDR3 protein: CASSLAGGYEQFF. DNA of the CDR3: TGTGCCAGCAGTCTAGCGGGGGGCTACGAGCAGTTCTTC.

In its sample, this clonotype was seen a few times. The rearrangement links TRBV7-6 to TRBJ2-5; 10 bases line up with TRBD1. V lost 1 base and J lost 11; bases outside the gene matches: 16. In germline, CDR1 is SGHVS, CDR2 FNYEAQ. The CDR3 sequence is 17 residues long. The DNA for the CDR3 is TGTGCCAGCAGCTTAGACGGCGGGACAGGGGCCTACAATGAGCAGTACTTC. Translated: CASSLDGGTGAYNEQYF.

This clonotype has at least ten counts. The chain carries TRBV6-1 and TRBJ2-1, with D possibly matching TRBD1 (6 bases). The J call is uncertain, as TRBJ2-7 better fits the DNA end. Germline V gene data show CDR1 as MNHNS and CDR2 as SASEGT. The CDR3 is made up of 15 amino acids. For the CDR3, the DNA is TGTGCCACCCGAAACAGGGATAGCTCCTACAATGAGCAGTACTTC. Amino acid sequence: CATRNRDSSYNEQYF.

The chain joins TRBV10-3 to TRBJ2-3, with D hard to call. The V end was cut by 6 bases, the J end by 2 bases, with 18 bases between. The CDR3 has 16 amino acids. Germline V CDR1 and CDR2: ENHRY, SYGVKD. CDR3 in DNA: TGTGCCATCAGGGCAGAAGAAGCCATCACCACAGATACGCAGTATTTT. It encodes CAIRAEEAITTDTQYF.

The chain couples TRBV7-6 to TRBJ1-3; no clear D. Germline CDR1 is SGHVS and CDR2 is FNYEAQ. Trimming cost V 4 bases and J 3 bases, with 10 bases left between them. The CDR3 covers 14 residues. CDR3 in DNA: TGTGCCAGCAGCTCGGGCCCTCTTGGAAACACCATATATTTT. This gives the protein CASSSGPLGNTIYF.

This chain connects TRBV24-1 to TRBJ2-5; 10 positions match TRBD2. After removal of 0 bases from V and 11 bases from J, the junction contained 23 bases not matched to a gene. There are 20 residues in the CDR3. Germline V CDR1 and CDR2: KGHDR, SFDVKD. The CDR3 DNA reads as TGTGCCACCAGTGATTTGCCGTTTGGGTTTACTAGCGGGGCTAACAATGAGCAGTACTTC. Translating it yields CATSDLPFGFTSGANNEQYF.

V and J are TRBV11-2 and TRBJ2-5; 8 bases are shared with TRBD2. The J call may be incorrect, as the DNA end agrees better with TRBJ2-7. The CDR3 totals 15 residues. Germline CDR1 and CDR2: SGHAT and FQNNGV. As DNA, the CDR3 is TGTGCCAGCAGCTTGGGGGGACTAGTTAGCTACGAGCAGTACTTC. The encoded protein is CASSLGGLVSYEQYF.